The 13 T cell receptor beta chains presented below share a single source sample, sequenced in a study of shared clonotypes between healthy human individuals (dated by TCRdb to 2018 to 2020). Libraries came from the immunoSEQ multiplex PCR assay. Held by TCRdb, this immuneACCESS table contains in-frame sequences only and omits some clones. Under half of the omission traces to an unresolved V gene where checked; the cause of the rest is unknown. The table for this sample lists 2.3 million or so clones; over 90% of them were counted only once. The ten largest clonotypes hold about 0.41% of the sample. The sequenced material came from naive CD4+ T cells from PBMCs. This specimen's cell subset or site label, per the study, means: CD45RA+ positively selected. These TCRs come from a young man in good health. Some clones in this sample may be carry-over from other donors' samples.

J is TRBJ2-4 and V is TRBV7-2; 8 nucleotides line up with TRBD1. V was pared by 5 bases and J by 1 base, with 7 bases of the junction left unmatched. CDR3 size: 16 residues. Per germline, CDR1 SGHTA and CDR2 FQGNSA. This CDR3 is CASSPRTGFAKNIQYF. CDR3 nucleotide sequence: TGTGCCAGCAGCCCTCGGACAGGGTTTGCCAAAAACATTCAGTACTTC.

The V and J genes are TRBV28 and TRBJ2-3; no reliable D call. This CDR3 is 14 amino acids long. V lost 11 bases, J lost 0 bases, and 15 bases lay in between. CDR1 is MDHEN, CDR2 SYDVKM, per germline. CDR3 residues: CAGISPGSTDTQYF. For the CDR3, the DNA is TGTGCCGGCATTAGTCCAGGAAGCACAGATACGCAGTATTTT.

This clone was seen just once. J is TRBJ2-7 and V is TRBV5-1; the match to TRBD2 covers 8 bases. Germline-derived CDR1 and CDR2 are SGHRS and YFSETQ. The CDR3 is 14 residues long. V lost 4 bases, J lost 2 bases, and 5 bases stayed unmatched. CDR3 in amino acids: CASSGTGGPYEQYF. The CDR3 nucleotides are TGCGCCAGCAGCGGGACGGGAGGGCCCTACGAGCAGTACTTC.

The chain carries TRBV7-6 and TRBJ2-3, with D maybe TRBD2 (6 bases). Trimming pared 4 bases from V and 2 bases from J, leaving 22 bases between. Germline V lookup: CDR1 SGHVS, CDR2 FNYEAQ. CDR3 length equals 18 residues. DNA for the CDR3: TGTGCCAGCAGCTCCCCCCTGGGGGGAGGCCTTTACACAGATACGCAGTATTTT. It specifies CASSSPLGGGLYTDTQYF. Together with reference TRBV7-6 and TRBJ2-3, the CDR3 gives the full variable domain: GAGVSQSPRYKVTKRGQDVALRCDPISGHVSLYWYRQALGQGPEFLTYFNYEAQQDKSGLPNDRFSAERPEGSISTLTIQRTEQRDSAMYRCASSSPLGGGLYTDTQYFGPGTRLTVL.

The gene calls are TRBV7-9 and TRBJ2-4; 8 bases are shared with TRBD2. The CDR3 has 17 residues. J gave up 1 base and V 5 bases, and 10 bases lay outside the gene matches. Germline CDR1 is SEHNR and CDR2 is FQNEAQ (reference sequence). CDR3 region: CASSSFGGAIAKNIQYF. The CDR3 DNA is TGTGCCAGCAGCAGTTTCGGGGGGGCGATCGCCAAAAACATTCAGTACTTC.

The J gene is TRBJ1-2, the V gene TRBV25-1, with D unresolved. V lost 1 base and J 6 bases, leaving 12 bases between the germline ends. Germline V gene data show CDR1 as MGHDK and CDR2 as SYGVNS. The CDR3 runs 14 residues. The CDR3 bases are TGTGCCAGCAGTGAATGGGAGGATTGGGATGGCTACACCTTC. Translated: CASSEWEDWDGYTF.

The chain has TRBV25-1 and TRBJ1-1; no definite D call. Germline CDR1 reads MGHDK; CDR2 reads SYGVNS. Trimming removed 3 bases from V and 1 base from J, with 12 bases in between. The CDR3 length is 15 residues. The CDR3 sequence is CASSDPNLGNTEAFF. CDR3 DNA sequence: TGTGCCAGCAGTGACCCGAACTTGGGGAACACTGAAGCTTTCTTT. Looking up the rest from reference TRBV25-1 and TRBJ1-1 gives the full variable domain: EADIYQTPRYLVIGTGKKITLECSQTMGHDKMYWYQQDPGMELHLIHYSYGVNSTEKGDLSSESTVSRIRTEHFPLTLESARPSHTSQYLCASSDPNLGNTEAFFGQGTRLTVV.

The genes are TRBV10-3 and TRBJ2-2, with TRBD1 as a possible D gene (6 bases). This CDR3 is built from 14 residues. The V gene's germline CDR1 is ENHRY and CDR2 SYGVKD. V lost 7 bases and J 0 bases, leaving 9 bases between the germline ends. This CDR3 is CAITQGTNTGELFF. The CDR3 coding sequence is TGTGCCATCACACAGGGTACGAACACCGGGGAGCTGTTTTTT.

The chain combines TRBV5-4 with TRBJ2-7, with D possibly being TRBD1 (6 bases). Trimming cost V 1 base and J 3 bases, with 11 bases left between them. The CDR3 totals 14 residues. Per germline, CDR1 SGHNT and CDR2 YYREEE (reference sequence). CDR3 sequence reads: CASSLKAGDYEQYF. The CDR3 bases are TGTGCCAGCAGCTTGAAGGCAGGGGACTACGAGCAGTACTTC.

The rearrangement uses TRBV28 and TRBJ1-1; D ambiguous. From germline, CDR1 is MDHEN and CDR2 SYDVKM. There are 14 residues in the CDR3. V was trimmed by 5 bases and J by 13 bases, leaving 23 bases between them. The CDR3 DNA sequence: TGTGCCAGCAGTCCACCGGTCGGGGATAGGGTAGATTTCTTT. Amino acids: CASSPPVGDRVDFF.

The chain combines TRBV30 with TRBJ1-2, with 9 bases lining up with TRBD1. V shed 0 bases and J 2 bases; nucleotides not matched to a gene: 4. The CDR3 is made up of 15 amino acids. Germline CDR1 and CDR2: GTSNPN and SVGIG (reference sequence). The CDR3 region is CAWSVTGGGNYGYTF. The CDR3 region has the DNA TGTGCCTGGAGTGTAACAGGGGGCGGCAACTATGGCTACACCTTC.

The chain links TRBV10-3 to TRBJ2-7; TRBD1 is a possible D gene (6 bases). The CDR3 has 13 residues. Between the trimmed V and J ends, which lost 3 bases and 3 bases, there was a span of 9 bases. The germline V gene has CDR1 ENHRY and CDR2 SYGVKD. The CDR3 sequence: CAISEGRGYEQYF. The CDR3 region has the DNA TGTGCCATCAGTGAAGGCAGGGGCTACGAGCAGTACTTC.

The chain uses TRBV7-6 and TRBJ2-5; 13 bases match TRBD2. The trim removed 2 bases at V and 1 base at J, leaving 13 bases unmatched. This CDR3 has 20 amino acids. The germline V gene has CDR1 SGHVS and CDR2 FNYEAQ. The CDR3 spells CASSLKRTSGSSTRQETQYF. In DNA, the CDR3 is TGTGCCAGCAGCTTAAAGAGGACTAGCGGGAGTTCAACCCGCCAAGAGACCCAGTACTTC. The whole variable domain, filled in from reference TRBV7-6 and TRBJ2-5, reads GAGVSQSPRYKVTKRGQDVALRCDPISGHVSLYWYRQALGQGPEFLTYFNYEAQQDKSGLPNDRFSAERPEGSISTLTIQRTEQRDSAMYRCASSLKRTSGSSTRQETQYFGPGTRLLVL.